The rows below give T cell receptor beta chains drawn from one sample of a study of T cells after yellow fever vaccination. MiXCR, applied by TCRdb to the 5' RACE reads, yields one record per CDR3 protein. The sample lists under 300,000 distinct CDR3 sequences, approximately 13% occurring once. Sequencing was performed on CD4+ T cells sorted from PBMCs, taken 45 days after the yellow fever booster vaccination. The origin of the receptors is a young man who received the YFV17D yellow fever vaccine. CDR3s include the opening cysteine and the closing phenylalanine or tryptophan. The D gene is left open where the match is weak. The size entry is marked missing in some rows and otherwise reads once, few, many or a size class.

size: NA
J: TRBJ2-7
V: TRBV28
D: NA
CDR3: CASSAPLSLATYEQYF
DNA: TGTGCCAGCAGTGCACCCCTCTCACTAGCAACCTACGAGCAGTACTTC

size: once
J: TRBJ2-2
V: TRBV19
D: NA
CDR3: CASSIKGGERTGELFF
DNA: TGTGCCAGTAGTATAAAAGGGGGAGAACGGACCGGGGAGCTGTTTTTT

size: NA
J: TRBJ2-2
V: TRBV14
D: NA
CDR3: CASRSSRTGELFF
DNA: TGTGCCAGCCGGTCCTCGAGGACCGGGGAGCTGTTTTTT

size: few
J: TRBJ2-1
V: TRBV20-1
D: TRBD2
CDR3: CSAPPLAGAYNEQFF
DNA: TGCAGTGCTCCTCCGCTAGCGGGAGCCTACAATGAGCAGTTCTTC

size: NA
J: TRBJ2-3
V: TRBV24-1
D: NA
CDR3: CATSQGGTYKDTQYF
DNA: TGTGCCACCAGTCAAGGAGGGACCTATAAAGATACGCAGTATTTT

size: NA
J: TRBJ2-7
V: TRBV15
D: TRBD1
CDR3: CATSLGTATYEQYF
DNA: TGTGCCACCAGTCTCGGGACAGCAACCTACGAGCAGTACTTC

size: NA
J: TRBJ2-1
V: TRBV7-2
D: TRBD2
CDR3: CASSFNSGQYNEQFF
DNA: TGTGCCAGCAGCTTCAATAGCGGGCAATACAATGAGCAGTTCTTC

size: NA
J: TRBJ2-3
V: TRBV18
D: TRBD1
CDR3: CASSPPPRGLDTQYF
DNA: TGTGCCAGCTCACCACCCCCCAGGGGGTTAGATACGCAGTATTTT

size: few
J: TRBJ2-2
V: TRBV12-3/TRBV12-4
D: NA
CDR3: CASSLNGNTGELFF
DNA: TGTGCCAGCAGTTTAAACGGAAACACCGGGGAGCTGTTTTTT

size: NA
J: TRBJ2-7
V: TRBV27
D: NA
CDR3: CASRGYPYEQYF
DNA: TGTGCCAGCAGGGGCTACCCCTACGAGCAGTACTTC

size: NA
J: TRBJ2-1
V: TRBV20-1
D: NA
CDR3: CSAGSYNEQFF
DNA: TGCAGTGCCGGGTCCTACAATGAGCAGTTCTTC

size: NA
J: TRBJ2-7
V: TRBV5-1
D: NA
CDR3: CASSSYAGLQYF
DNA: TGCGCCAGCAGCTCCTATGCAGGATTGCAGTACTTC

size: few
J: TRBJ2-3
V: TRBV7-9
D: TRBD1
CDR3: CASRLTRQGRGDTQYF
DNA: TGTGCCAGCAGACTGACCCGACAGGGGAGAGGAGATACGCAGTATTTT

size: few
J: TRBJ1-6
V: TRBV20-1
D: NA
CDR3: CSARGGDNSPLHF
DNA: TGCAGTGCTAGAGGAGGAGATAATTCACCCCTCCACTTT

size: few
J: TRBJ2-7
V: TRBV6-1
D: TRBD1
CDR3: CASTSTGGSYEQYF
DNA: TGTGCCAGCACCTCGACAGGGGGCTCCTACGAGCAGTACTTC

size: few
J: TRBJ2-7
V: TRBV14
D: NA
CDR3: CASSQVGGSYEQYF
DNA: TGTGCCAGCAGCCAAGTGGGGGGTTCCTACGAGCAGTACTTC

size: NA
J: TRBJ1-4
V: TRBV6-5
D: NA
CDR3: CASSYVGEKLFF
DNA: TGTGCCAGCAGTTACGTGGGAGAAAAACTGTTTTTT

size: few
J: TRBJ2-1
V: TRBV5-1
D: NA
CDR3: CASSLNGAIYNEQFF
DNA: TGCGCCAGCAGCTTGAACGGGGCTATTTACAATGAGCAGTTCTTC

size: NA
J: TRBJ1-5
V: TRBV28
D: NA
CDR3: CASSGARSYAQHF
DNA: TGTGCCAGCAGTGGGGCGCGCTCCTACGCCCAGCATTTT

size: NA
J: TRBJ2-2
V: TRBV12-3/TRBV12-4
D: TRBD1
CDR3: CASSTGTGYTGELFF
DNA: TGTGCCAGCAGCACCGGGACAGGCTACACCGGGGAGCTGTTTTTT

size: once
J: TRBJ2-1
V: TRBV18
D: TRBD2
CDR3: CAGSPPSGGSEQFF
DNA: TGTGCCGGCTCACCCCCCTCGGGCGGGAGCGAGCAGTTCTTC

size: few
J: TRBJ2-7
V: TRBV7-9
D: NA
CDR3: CASSTTGGGGDEQYF
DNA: TGTGCCAGCAGCACTACGGGAGGAGGGGGCGACGAGCAGTACTTC

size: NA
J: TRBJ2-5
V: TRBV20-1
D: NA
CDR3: CSASPWGGETQYF
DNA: TGCAGTGCTAGCCCTTGGGGGGGCGAGACCCAGTACTTC

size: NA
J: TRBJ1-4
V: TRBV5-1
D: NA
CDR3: CASSSGTQGEKLFF
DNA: TGCGCCAGCAGCTCCGGGACGCAAGGGGAAAAACTGTTTTTT

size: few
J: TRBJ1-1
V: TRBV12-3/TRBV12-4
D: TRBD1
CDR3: CASGSNRGRGTEAFF
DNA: TGTGCCAGCGGGTCAAACAGGGGGCGCGGGACTGAAGCTTTCTTT

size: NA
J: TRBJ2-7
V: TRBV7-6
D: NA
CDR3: CASSLGRTRSYEQYF
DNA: TGTGCCAGCAGCTTAGGAAGGACCCGGAGCTACGAGCAGTACTTC

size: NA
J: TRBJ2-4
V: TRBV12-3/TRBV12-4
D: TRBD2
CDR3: CASSSSGRRIQYF
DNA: TGTGCCAGCAGCTCTAGCGGGAGGCGCATTCAGTACTTC

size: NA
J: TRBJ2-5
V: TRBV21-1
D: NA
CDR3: CASSKGPVGSRETQYF
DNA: TGTGCCAGCAGCAAAGGCCCCGTTGGTAGCAGAGAGACCCAGTACTTC

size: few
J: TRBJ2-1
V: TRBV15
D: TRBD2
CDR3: CATSRGSAGPGTRYNEQFF
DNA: TGTGCCACCAGCAGAGGTTCTGCAGGGCCCGGGACTAGATACAATGAGCAGTTCTTC

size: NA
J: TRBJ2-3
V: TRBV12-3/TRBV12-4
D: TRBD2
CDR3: CASLAGTVDTQYF
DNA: TGTGCCAGCTTAGCGGGAACCGTAGATACGCAGTATTTT

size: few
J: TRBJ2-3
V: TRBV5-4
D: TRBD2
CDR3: CASSRPGLAGGDTQYF
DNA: TGTGCCAGCAGCCGACCGGGACTAGCGGGAGGAGATACGCAGTATTTT

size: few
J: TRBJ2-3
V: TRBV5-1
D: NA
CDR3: CASSSLVIRPKFTDTQYF
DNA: TGCGCCAGCAGCTCACTGGTAATCCGACCTAAATTCACAGATACGCAGTATTTT

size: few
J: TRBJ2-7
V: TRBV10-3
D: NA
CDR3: CAISTYEQYF
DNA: TGTGCCATCAGCACCTACGAGCAGTACTTC

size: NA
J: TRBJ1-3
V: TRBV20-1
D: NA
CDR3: CSARETVGNTIYF
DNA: TGCAGTGCTAGGGAGACAGTGGGAAACACCATATATTTT

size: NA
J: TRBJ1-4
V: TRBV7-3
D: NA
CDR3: CASSLGSGSNEKLFF
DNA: TGTGCCAGCAGCTTAGGATCGGGGTCTAATGAAAAACTGTTTTTT

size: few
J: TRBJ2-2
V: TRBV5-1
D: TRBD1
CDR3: CASSSSPGQANVVTGELFF
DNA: TGCGCCAGCAGCTCCAGTCCGGGACAGGCGAACGTAGTGACCGGGGAGCTGTTTTTT

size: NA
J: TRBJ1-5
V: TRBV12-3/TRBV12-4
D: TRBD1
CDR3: CASSRDRVLHQPQHF
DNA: TGTGCCAGCAGCCGTGACAGGGTTCTCCATCAGCCCCAGCATTTT

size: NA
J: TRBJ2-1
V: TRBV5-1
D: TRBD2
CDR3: CASSLAGTSGYNEQFF
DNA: TGCGCCAGCAGCTTGGCAGGGACTAGCGGTTACAATGAGCAGTTCTTC

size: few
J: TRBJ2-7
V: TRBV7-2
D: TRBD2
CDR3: CASSLVAGPGEQYF
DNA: TGTGCCAGCAGCTTGGTAGCGGGGCCGGGCGAGCAGTACTTC

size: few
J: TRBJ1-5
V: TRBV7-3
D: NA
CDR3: CASSLTGGSQPQHF
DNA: TGTGCCAGCAGCTTAACGGGGGGCAGTCAGCCCCAGCATTTT

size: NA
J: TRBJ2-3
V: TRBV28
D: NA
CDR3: CASRGTTDTQYF
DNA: TGTGCCAGCAGGGGGACCACAGATACGCAGTATTTT

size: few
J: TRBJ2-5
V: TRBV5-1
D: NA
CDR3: CASSLALEETQYF
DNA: TGCGCCAGCAGCTTGGCGTTGGAAGAGACCCAGTACTTC

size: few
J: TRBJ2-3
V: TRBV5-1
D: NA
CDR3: CASSFGAASTDTQYF
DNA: TGCGCCAGCAGCTTCGGGGCAGCTAGCACAGATACGCAGTATTTT

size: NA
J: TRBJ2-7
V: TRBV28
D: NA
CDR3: CAAVGTSYEQYF
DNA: TGTGCCGCCGTCGGGACAAGTTACGAGCAGTACTTC

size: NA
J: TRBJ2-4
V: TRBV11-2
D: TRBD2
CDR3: CASGPSRSGSLTAKNIQYF
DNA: TGTGCCAGCGGCCCCTCGCGAAGCGGGAGTTTAACGGCCAAAAACATTCAGTACTTC

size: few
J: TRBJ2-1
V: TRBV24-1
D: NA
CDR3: CATSDSGQVYNEQFF
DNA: TGTGCCACCAGTGATTCAGGGCAGGTCTACAATGAGCAGTTCTTC

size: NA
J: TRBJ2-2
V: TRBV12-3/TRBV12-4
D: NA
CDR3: CASSFSFPGTGELFF
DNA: TGTGCCAGCAGTTTCTCCTTCCCTGGCACCGGGGAGCTGTTTTTT

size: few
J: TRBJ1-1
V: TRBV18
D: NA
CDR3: CASSTTGQGAEAFF
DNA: TGTGCCAGCTCAACCACAGGGCAGGGCGCTGAAGCTTTCTTT

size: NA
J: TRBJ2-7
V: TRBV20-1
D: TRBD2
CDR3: CSAREAGLAVSYEQYF
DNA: TGCAGTGCTAGAGAGGCGGGCCTAGCGGTCTCCTACGAGCAGTACTTC

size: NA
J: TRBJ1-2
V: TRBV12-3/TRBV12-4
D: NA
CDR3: CASSQDPPSYGYTF
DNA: TGTGCCAGCAGTCAGGACCCCCCCTCGTATGGCTACACCTTC

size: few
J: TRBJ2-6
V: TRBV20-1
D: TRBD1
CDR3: CSARMTGLDSVLTF
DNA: TGCAGTGCTAGAATGACAGGGCTCGACAGCGTCCTGACTTTC

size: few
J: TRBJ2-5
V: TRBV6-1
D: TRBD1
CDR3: CASRPGTVLVLGETQYF
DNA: TGTGCCAGCAGACCTGGGACAGTCTTAGTGCTGGGGGAGACCCAGTACTTC

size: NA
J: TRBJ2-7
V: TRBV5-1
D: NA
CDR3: CASSLARVSDTYEQYF
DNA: TGCGCCAGCAGCTTGGCCAGGGTTAGCGACACCTACGAGCAGTACTTC

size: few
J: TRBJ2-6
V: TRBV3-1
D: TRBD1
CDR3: CASSQATGTGANVLTF
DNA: TGTGCCAGCAGCCAAGCGACAGGGACTGGGGCCAACGTCCTGACTTTC

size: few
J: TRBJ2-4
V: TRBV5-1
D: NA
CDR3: CASKGAKNIQYF
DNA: TGCGCCAGCAAAGGAGCCAAAAACATTCAGTACTTC

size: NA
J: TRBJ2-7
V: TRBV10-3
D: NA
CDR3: CAIRTTEERYEQYF
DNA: TGTGCCATCAGAACGACAGAGGAAAGGTACGAGCAGTACTTC

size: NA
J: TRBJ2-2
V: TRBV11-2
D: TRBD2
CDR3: CASSLYGRANTGELFF
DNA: TGTGCCAGCAGCTTATACGGGAGGGCGAACACCGGGGAGCTGTTTTTT

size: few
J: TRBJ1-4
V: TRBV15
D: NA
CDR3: CATRLMGEKLFF
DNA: TGTGCCACCCGCCTGATGGGAGAAAAACTGTTTTTT